This entry concerns a single T cell receptor (beta chain). Antigen: not known. The PCR had 60 Vbeta and 13 Jbeta primers. Generated by immunoSEQ multiplex PCR, the TCRdb table keeps only in-frame clones and is missing some. This repertoire includes about 58,000 clones. This sample was included in a study of cytomegalovirus exposure and HLA in healthy donors. Study-level information: Researchers previously reported finding 90 million to 130 million unique TCR beta sequences from around 200 million T cells.

Study-level findings and limits: Sequence variants that were highly shared formed a cluster that was likely a sequencing artifact.

Specimen: PBMCs. This clonotype was sampled from a woman aged 18 to 35 in good health and CMV-seronegative.

CDR3: CASSLMYLGGNEQFF. CDR3 DNA: TGCGCCAGCAGCTTGATGTATCTAGGTGGGAATGAGCAGTTCTTC. The gene calls are TRBV5-1 and TRBJ2-1; D not certain. Between the trimmed V and J ends, which lost 1 base and 7 bases, there was a span of 15 bases. This CDR3 comprises 15 residues. Germline V gene lookup returns CDR1 SGHRS and CDR2 YFSETQ.